Described below is a single T cell receptor (beta chain) sequence and its context. Its antigen is still unknown. Time point specified: blood 2 weeks post-SBRT. Treatment reported: 15 Gy SBRT to primary tumor, nephrectomy 4 weeks later. The CDR3 is 14 residues long. The V and J ends lost 2 bases and 6 bases, in that order; junction bases with no gene match: 7. Germline CDR1 is SGHNT and CDR2 is YYREEE (reference sequence). The source of the sample is a study of radiation and T cells in renal cell carcinoma. Study-wide background: Nephrectomy followed 15 Gy stereotactic body radiation by 4 weeks.

Study conclusions and caveats: No pretreatment tumor biopsies were available for baseline clonotypes. In blood, top tumor clones expanded by 2 weeks, shrinking by 4.

Data came from immunoSEQ multiplex PCR; TCRdb stores just in-frame clones and leaves some out. Here the sample spans about 130,000 clones, approximately 90% being singletons. The source was blood, collected from a patient whose treatment included radiotherapy and nephrectomy. The chain employs TRBV5-4 and TRBJ2-7; 8 nucleotides line up with TRBD2. The TCR sequence derives from a woman in her seventies with renal cell carcinoma. For the CDR3, the DNA is TGTGCCAGCAGCTTTGAGCGGGGGAACGGCGAGCAGTACTTC. Protein: CASSFERGNGEQYF. Variable domain in full (rest from reference TRBV5-4 and TRBJ2-7): ETGVTQSPTHLIKTRGQQVTLRCSSQSGHNTVSWYQQALGQGPQFIFQYYREEENGRGNFPPRFSGLQFPNYSSELNVNALELDDSALYLCASSFERGNGEQYFGPGTRLTVT.